The 26 T cell receptor beta chains below all came from one sample that was sequenced in a study of control samples from healthy donors and cancer patients. Assay used: immunoSEQ multiplex PCR; TCRdb lists only in-frame clones, some missing. Among more than 75,000 clones listed, over 85% were seen once. What was sequenced was blood. These receptors originate from a man between 50 and 59 years old in good health.

This clone has a single count. V and J are TRBV9 and TRBJ2-3; 13 bases line up with TRBD2. V dropped 1 base and J dropped 2; count of bases not matched to a gene: 4. The CDR3 is made up of 17 amino acids. Germline V CDR1 and CDR2: SGDLS, YYNGEE. CDR3 loop: CASSVSGLAGITDTQYF. The DNA of the CDR3 is TGTGCCAGCAGCGTATCGGGACTAGCGGGGATCACAGATACGCAGTATTTT.

V and J are TRBV11-2 and TRBJ2-1, with D perhaps TRBD1 or TRBD2 (6 bases each). Germline values: CDR1 SGHAT, CDR2 FQNNGV. This CDR3 has 12 amino acids. V lost 5 bases and J lost 10, with 12 bases in between. The CDR3 sequence is CASSRGPGEQFF. The DNA for the CDR3 is TGTGCCAGCAGCCGGGGGCCGGGAGAGCAGTTCTTC.

This chain links TRBV18 with TRBJ2-7; 7 bases line up with TRBD1. CDR3 length: 15 residues. Germline CDR1 reads KGHSH; CDR2 reads LQKENI. V lost 6 bases to trimming and J lost 0 bases; unmatched junction nucleotides: 8. This chain's CDR3 is CASSKGAVNSYEQYF. The CDR3 nucleotides read TGTGCCAGCTCGAAGGGGGCAGTAAACTCCTACGAGCAGTACTTC.

The chain carries TRBV2 and TRBJ2-3; TRBD1 matches at 8 bases. CDR3 length equals 14 residues. Germline CDR1 reads SNHLY; CDR2 reads FYNNEI. V shed 5 bases and J 2 bases; nucleotides not matched to a gene: 3. CDR3 nucleotide sequence: TGTGCCAGCAGTAGGGACAGGTTCACAGATACGCAGTATTTT. This sequence encodes CASSRDRFTDTQYF.

This rearrangement joins TRBV20-1 to TRBJ1-2; no clear D gene. Trimming left V 2 bases short and J 10 bases short, with 11 bases between. The CDR3 totals 11 residues. Per germline, CDR1 DFQATT and CDR2 SNEGSKA (reference sequence). The CDR3 DNA sequence: TGCAGTGCTAGATGGACGGCCAACTACACCTTC. Its protein is CSARWTANYTF.

The chain couples TRBV6-6 to TRBJ1-5, with 8 bases that match TRBD1. Germline trimming cut 2 bases from V and 5 bases from J; bases unmatched to any gene: 2. CDR3 length: 14 residues. CDR1 is MNHNY, CDR2 SVGAGI, per germline (reference sequence). CDR3 bases: TGTGCCAGCAGTTACGGACAGGGTGATCAGCCCCAGCATTTT. Translating it yields CASSYGQGDQPQHF.

The V and J genes are TRBV2 and TRBJ2-5; unclear D gene. The CDR3 covers 13 residues. CDR1 is SNHLY and CDR2 is FYNNEI in the germline V gene. The V and J ends lost 7 bases and 5 bases respectively, with 14 bases between them. CDR3 bases: TGTGCCAGCAACCCCTCGGCCGCCGAGACCCAGTACTTC. Amino acid sequence: CASNPSAAETQYF.

V usage is TRBV5-1 and J usage is TRBJ1-6; D is possibly TRBD1 (5 bases). CDR1 is SGHRS and CDR2 is YFSETQ in the germline V gene. The CDR3 loop spans 15 amino acids. With 5 bases removed from V and 7 bases from J, the gap between germline ends came to 16 bases. CDR3 nucleotide sequence: TGCGCCAGCAGACCCTTCCAGGGTGGGAATTCACCCCTCCACTTT. It specifies CASRPFQGGNSPLHF.

This chain joins TRBV15 and TRBJ2-5; D unclear. Germline CDR1 reads LNHNV; CDR2 reads YYDKDF (reference sequence). This CDR3 contains 16 residues. V was cut by 0 bases and J by 4 bases, with 15 bases left in between. CDR3 region: CATSRDGVPSIETQYF. The CDR3 bases are TGTGCCACCAGCAGAGATGGAGTCCCCTCGATAGAGACCCAGTACTTC.

Note on this clone: Other DNA sequences in the same sample also yield this CDR3. The chain employs TRBV7-3 and TRBJ2-7, with 8 positions matching TRBD2. From germline, CDR1 is SGHTA and CDR2 FQGTGA. Germline trimming cut 2 bases from V and 3 bases from J; bases unmatched to any gene: 6. The CDR3 contains 15 residues. The DNA for the CDR3 is TGTGCCAGCAGCTTAGGTCCGGGGGGGCACTACGAGCAGTACTTC. The encoded protein is CASSLGPGGHYEQYF.

The chain recombines TRBV7-2 with TRBJ2-3; 8 bases map to TRBD2. The germline CDR1 and CDR2 sequences are SGHTA and FQGNSA. V trimming: 3 bases; J trimming: 5 bases; junction bases outside the gene matches: 4. The CDR3 contains 14 residues. The CDR3 DNA follows: TGTGCCAGCAGCTTCGGGGGGGCCAAAGATACGCAGTATTTT. Translated, it gives CASSFGGAKDTQYF.

About this clone itself: One junction end disagrees with the germline gene, perhaps due to a read error. Here the CDR3 reads CANSQEKTDRGGYTF. Here the CDR3 DNA reads TGTGCCAACAGCCAAGAGAAGACCGACCGTGGTGGCTACACCTTC. V gene TRBV4-2 combines with J gene TRBJ1-2; no definite D call. This CDR3 is built from 15 residues. Germline V gene lookup returns CDR1 LGHNA and CDR2 YNFKEQ.

The gene calls are TRBV7-6 and TRBJ2-7; D ambiguous. CDR1 SGHVS and CDR2 FNYEAQ come from the germline V gene. There are 12 residues in the CDR3. V was clipped by 5 bases and J by 3 bases, with 8 bases between them. The CDR3 is CASSDDIYEQYF. The CDR3 bases are TGTGCCAGCAGCGACGACATCTACGAGCAGTACTTC.

This chain's CDR3 is CASSRGWTQYF. CDR3 sequence (DNA): TGTGCCAGCAGCCGAGGGTGGACCCAGTACTTC. This chain links TRBV13 with TRBJ2-5; TRBD2 is a possible D gene (5 bases). Between the trimmed V and J ends, which lost 5 bases and 7 bases, there was a span of 8 bases. Per germline, CDR1 PRHDT and CDR2 FYEKMQ (reference sequence). CDR3 length equals 11 residues.

The rearrangement links TRBV7-9 to TRBJ1-2; possibly TRBD1 for D (6 bases). V was cut by 5 bases and J by 8 bases, with 15 bases left in between. Germline CDR1 and CDR2: SEHNR and FQNEAQ (reference sequence). CDR3 size: 13 residues. CDR3 protein: CASSPPGVGGYTF. The CDR3 nucleotides read TGTGCCAGCAGCCCCCCAGGGGTGGGAGGCTACACCTTC. Drawing the rest from reference TRBV7-9 and TRBJ1-2, the complete variable domain is DTGVSQNPRHKITKRGQNVTFRCDPISEHNRLYWYRQTLGQGPEFLTYFQNEAQLEKSRLLSDRFSAERPKGSFSTLEIQRTEQGDSAMYLCASSPPGVGGYTFGSGTRLTVV.

The chain links TRBV12-3 or TRBV12-4 to TRBJ1-2; D ambiguous. Trimming removed 4 bases from V and 3 bases from J, with 9 bases in between. The CDR3 is 13 residues long. The CDR3 region has the DNA TGTGCCAGCAGTTCCGGACGGCACTATGGCTACACCTTC. The encoded protein is CASSSGRHYGYTF.

This sequence joins TRBV12-5 and TRBJ2-4; D possibly uses TRBD1 or TRBD2 (5 bases each). Germline V lookup: CDR1 LGHNT, CDR2 FRNRAP. CDR3 length equals 15 residues. With 6 bases removed from V and 1 base from J, the gap between germline ends came to 13 bases. Here the CDR3 reads CASGPPGLAKNIQYF. The CDR3 nucleotides read TGTGCTAGTGGGCCTCCGGGGCTTGCCAAAAACATTCAGTACTTC.

J is TRBJ2-7 and V is TRBV7-3, with 9 bases fitting TRBD1. CDR1 is SGHTA, CDR2 FQGTGA, per germline. V shed 5 bases and J 3 bases; nucleotides not matched to a gene: 8. The CDR3 is 15 residues long. The CDR3 spells CASSIGTGIGYEQYF. CDR3 DNA: TGTGCCAGCAGCATCGGGACAGGGATCGGCTACGAGCAGTACTTC.

This rearrangement joins TRBV11-2 to TRBJ2-3; 11 nucleotides align to TRBD2. In germline, CDR1 is SGHAT, CDR2 FQNNGV. Unmatched junction bases numbered 4, after V lost 2 bases and J lost 3 bases. CDR3 length equals 16 residues. This CDR3 reads CASSLTSGGGTDTQYF. Written as DNA, the CDR3 is TGTGCCAGCAGCTTAACTAGCGGGGGTGGGACAGATACGCAGTATTTT.

The chain uses TRBV30 and TRBJ2-7, with TRBD1 identical over 8 bases. J gave up 7 bases and V 5 bases, and 13 bases lay outside the gene matches. Germline V gene sequence: CDR1 GTSNPN, CDR2 SVGIG (reference sequence). This CDR3 spans 14 amino acids. The CDR3 protein is CAWDTGGTFGEQYF. The CDR3 nucleotides read TGTGCCTGGGATACAGGGGGGACTTTTGGGGAGCAGTACTTC.

V is TRBV7-2 and J is TRBJ1-6, with a tentative D call TRBD1 (5 bases). Trimming removed 5 bases from V and 10 bases from J, with 15 bases in between. Germline V gene sequence: CDR1 SGHTA, CDR2 FQGNSA. This CDR3 has 14 residues. CDR3 nucleotide sequence: TGTGCCAGCAGCCGGGACCGGGCTGGGTCACCCCTCCACTTT. Its protein is CASSRDRAGSPLHF.

The V call is TRBV27, the J call TRBJ1-6, with TRBD1 matching over 10 bases. Looked up from germline, CDR1 is MNHEY and CDR2 is SMNVEV (reference sequence). The CDR3 is 13 residues long. J lost 8 bases, V lost 10 bases, and 5 bases had no gene match. In DNA, the CDR3 is TGTGCCACCCGGGACAGGGGTTATTCACCCCTCCACTTT. It is translated as CATRDRGYSPLHF.

The chain couples TRBV3-1 (or the pseudogene TRBV3-2) to TRBJ1-6; perhaps TRBD1 as D (6 bases). This CDR3 is built from 14 residues. Trimming pared 4 bases from V and 7 bases from J, leaving 11 bases between. In germline, CDR1 is LGHDT, CDR2 YNNKEL (reference sequence). CDR3 residues: CASSRQVLNSPLHF. In DNA form, the CDR3 reads TGTGCCAGCAGCCGACAGGTTCTGAATTCACCCCTCCACTTT.

Here the CDR3 reads CASSRSTGVSYNEQFF. Here the CDR3 DNA reads TGTGCCAGCAGCCGATCTACAGGGGTCTCCTACAATGAGCAGTTCTTC. The rearrangement joins TRBV5-8 to TRBJ2-1; TRBD1 matches at 7 bases. Unmatched junction bases numbered 7, after V lost 4 bases and J lost 0 bases. The germline CDR1 and CDR2 sequences are SGHTS and YDEGEE. The CDR3 extends over 16 amino acids.

The chain joins TRBV19 to TRBJ1-5, with D tentatively TRBD1 (6 bases). The V end lost 11 bases, the J end lost 6 bases, and 14 bases lay between the germline ends. Germline CDR1 is LNHDA and CDR2 is SQIVND (reference sequence). The CDR3 has 12 residues. The DNA of the CDR3 is TGTGCCTCAGGGGAGGGACCTCAGCCCCAGCATTTT. Amino acids: CASGEGPQPQHF.

This clone came up once. The chain uses TRBV5-1 and TRBJ2-5; D unresolved. This CDR3 region has 15 residues. With 0 bases removed from V and 4 bases from J, the gap between germline ends came to 13 bases. Germline V gives CDR1 SGHRS, CDR2 YFSETQ. CDR3 amino acids: CASSLGPAAGETQYF. The CDR3 DNA follows: TGCGCCAGCAGCTTGGGTCCAGCAGCCGGAGAGACCCAGTACTTC.